These 16 T cell receptor beta chains share one sample of origin, sequenced in a study of human T cells and chemical hapten exposure. Time point indicated: pre-sensitization, week 0. Treatment in this sample: therapeutic diphenylcyclopropenone sensitization with weekly scalp DPC. From the RACE reads, TCRdb called clonotypes with MiXCR, one entry per CDR3 protein. Among 270,000 or so distinct CDR3 sequences listed, 7.7% were seen once. The sample consisted of whole blood, taken in connection with sensitization to the hapten diphenylcyclopropenone (DPC). These receptors came from a man aged 18 to 30 with alopecia areata. Some clones in this sample may be carry-over from other donors' samples.

This clonotype occurred a few times. The rearrangement uses TRBV5-8 and TRBJ1-5; D call uncertain. The CDR3 has 15 amino acids. Looked up from germline, CDR1 is SGHTS and CDR2 is YDEGEE. V was clipped by 4 bases and J by 0 bases, with 11 bases between them. The CDR3 is CASSPGDYSNQPQHF. The DNA for the CDR3 is TGTGCCAGCAGCCCGGGAGACTATAGCAATCAGCCCCAGCATTTT.

The rearrangement links TRBV7-9 to TRBJ1-1; TRBD1 might be the D (6 bases). The V gene lost 5 bases and the J gene lost 10 bases, with 17 bases spanning the gap. CDR3 size: 13 residues. Germline values: CDR1 SEHNR, CDR2 FQNEAQ (reference sequence). CDR3 protein: CASSHRGPERAFF. CDR3 nucleotide sequence: TGTGCCAGCAGCCACCGGGGGCCAGAACGAGCTTTCTTT.

This clonotype showed up just a few times. The genes are TRBV3-1 and TRBJ2-1; D gene unclear. This CDR3 comprises 12 residues. V lost 0 bases to trimming and J lost 15 bases, with 12 bases between them. The V gene's germline CDR1 is LGHDT and CDR2 YNNKEL (reference sequence). The CDR3 DNA reads TGTGCCAGCAGCCAAGAGGGGATGAAACTGTTCTTC. Amino acid sequence: CASSQEGMKLFF.

The gene calls are TRBV6-5 and TRBJ1-2; TRBD1 might be the D (5 bases). This CDR3 comprises 15 residues. Germline CDR1 MNHEY, CDR2 SVGAGI. V was cut by 5 bases and J by 4 bases, with 17 bases left in between. The CDR3 protein is CASSRIPAGPYGYTF. CDR3 nucleotides: TGTGCCAGCAGTCGTATTCCCGCAGGGCCCTATGGCTACACCTTC.

This clonotype was seen a few times. This chain links TRBV12-3 or TRBV12-4 with TRBJ2-5; the D gene could be TRBD1 or TRBD2 (5 bases each). Trimming removed 8 bases at V and 4 bases at J, with 14 bases between. The CDR3 contains 13 residues. In nucleotides, the CDR3 is TGTGCCAGCCGGGGCCGCGAGGGAGAGACCCAGTACTTC. Translating it yields CASRGREGETQYF.

Many counts were recorded for this clonotype. The CDR3 spells CASSLIPGGYNVLTF. Here the CDR3 DNA reads TGTGCCAGCAGTTTAATCCCAGGGGGCTACAACGTCCTGACTTTC. This chain links TRBV28 with TRBJ2-6; 8 nucleotides line up with TRBD1. The CDR3 totals 15 residues. Germline assignment: CDR1 MDHEN and CDR2 SYDVKM. Trimming at V came to 2 bases and at J to 9 bases, leaving 6 bases not matched to a gene. The full variable domain, completed using reference TRBV28 and TRBJ2-6, is DVKVTQSSRYLVKRTGEKVFLECVQDMDHENMFWYRQDPGLGLRLIYFSYDVKMKEKGDIPEGYSVSREKKERFSLILESASTNQTSMYLCASSLIPGGYNVLTFGAGSRLTVL.

This clonotype was recorded a few times. This chain uses TRBV7-3 with TRBJ2-2; no clear D gene. The length of the CDR3 is 13 residues. Germline V lookup: CDR1 SGHTA, CDR2 FQGTGA. The V end lost 5 bases, the J end lost 7 bases, and 11 bases lay between the germline ends. DNA of the CDR3: TGTGCCAGCAGCCCGACGTCCGACGGGGAGCTGTTTTTT. Translated, it gives CASSPTSDGELFF.

The chain links TRBV7-2 to TRBJ2-1; D possibly corresponds to TRBD2 (7 bases). The CDR3 covers 15 residues. The V end lost 7 bases, the J end lost 9 bases, and 22 bases lay between the germline ends. Germline values: CDR1 SGHTA, CDR2 FQGNSA. This CDR3 reads CASTPVGGGQGEQFF. Here the CDR3 DNA reads TGTGCCAGCACCCCGGTAGGGGGGGGGCAAGGTGAGCAGTTCTTC.

Turning to this clonotype: One junction end disagrees with the germline gene, perhaps due to a read error. J is TRBJ2-2 and V is TRBV27; TRBD1 agrees at 8 bases. CDR1 and CDR2 from the germline V gene are MNHEY and SMNVEV (reference sequence). The CDR3 is made up of 16 amino acids. Written as DNA, the CDR3 is TGTGCCAGCAGTCACGGTGACAGGGGTTGGACCGAGGAGCTGTTTTTT. Protein: CASSHGDRGWTEELFF.

The chain joins TRBV7-9 to TRBJ1-1, with D uncertain. V shed 5 bases and J shed 4 bases, with 17 bases lying between them. The CDR3 is 15 residues long. Germline CDR1 reads SEHNR; CDR2 reads FQNEAQ (reference sequence). As DNA, the CDR3 is TGTGCCAGCAGCCCAGGCCGGGGTAGAGGCACTGAAGCTTTCTTT. It translates to CASSPGRGRGTEAFF.

V usage is TRBV12-3 or TRBV12-4 and J usage is TRBJ1-4, with D possibly TRBD1 on 5 matching bases. This CDR3 contains 15 residues. V lost 8 bases to trimming and J lost 3 bases, with 16 bases between them. The CDR3 spells CASSEDKGSNEKLFF. The CDR3 nucleotides are TGTGCCAGCTCTGAAGACAAGGGGTCTAATGAAAAACTGTTTTTT.

This sequence joins TRBV7-2 and TRBJ2-2; 7 bases match TRBD2. Trimming cost V 1 base and J 7 bases; bases outside gene matches: 3. The germline gives CDR1 SGHTA, CDR2 FQGNSA. The CDR3 has 14 amino acids. The CDR3, as DNA: TGTGCCAGCAGCTTAGTCGGACTAGTCGGGGAGCTGTTTTTT. As protein: CASSLVGLVGELFF.

This clonotype was seen more than once but under ten times. J is TRBJ2-1 and V is TRBV24-1; D not resolved. Germline CDR1 is KGHDR and CDR2 is SFDVKD. Trimming stripped 3 bases from V and 9 bases from J, with 14 bases between. This CDR3 is 14 amino acids long. CDR3 DNA: TGTGCCACCAGTGATGCCCTAACCCTGACTGAGCAGTTCTTC. Encoded protein: CATSDALTLTEQFF.

The table lists this clonotype with a few counts. This chain links TRBV4-1 with TRBJ2-4; D uncertain. The CDR3 runs 13 residues. CDR1 is MGHRA and CDR2 is YSYEKL in the germline V gene. Trimming removed 4 bases from V and 6 bases from J, with 10 bases in between. CDR3 coding DNA: TGCGCCAGCAGCCCGTTGGATGTAAACATTCAGTACTTC. Translation gives CASSPLDVNIQYF.

This clonotype was seen a handful of times. As DNA, the CDR3 is TGTGCCAGCAGCTTTCCCCGGTCCCCGTCGGGACATGATCAAGAGACCCAGTACTTC. It yields the protein CASSFPRSPSGHDQETQYF. The chain has TRBV7-9 and TRBJ2-5; maybe TRBD1 (6 bases). Germline lookup yields CDR1 SEHNR and CDR2 FQNEAQ (reference sequence). V gave up 3 bases and J gave up 2 bases, with 25 bases separating them. The CDR3 extends over 19 amino acids.

This clonotype was seen more than once but under ten times. The V gene is TRBV21-1, the J gene TRBJ2-6; the table's D call, TRBD1, has no DNA check behind it. TRBV21-1 is labeled a pseudogene. This CDR3 has 19 amino acids. CDR3 in amino acids: CASSKRIDRPYSGANVLTF. The CDR3 region has the DNA TGTGCCAGCAGCAAAAGGATCGACAGGCCTTACTCTGGGGCCAACGTCCTGACTTTC.